The present TCR beta chain was sequenced within a study of blood T cells in healthy people across ages. Findings of the study overall: A strong correlation was found between TCR beta diversity and the percentage of naive T cells. Naive CD4+ cells and diversity were both higher in long-lived donors than in aged donors. Older individuals had lower TCR beta diversity per million T cells (the decline was roughly linear).

Healthy Caucasians from Russia aged roughly 6 to 90 served as donors. A second PCR of about 6 to 11 cycles used a sample-barcoded 5' primer and a J-beta primer mix. A single record per CDR3 protein comes from TCRdb applying MiXCR to the 5' RACE reads. The sample holds hundreds of thousands of distinct CDR3 sequences, about 61% seen once. Germline CDR1 and CDR2: SGHRS and YFSETQ. There are 17 residues in the CDR3. This clonotype was seen a single time. The antigen is undetermined. This chain links TRBV5-1 with TRBJ2-4, with 8 bases fitting TRBD2. The J call is uncertain, as TRBJ2-7 better fits the DNA end. The source material was blood. The receptor was isolated from a man aged 40-50 years in good health. The CDR3 loop reads CASSLALAGSYPIEQYF. The CDR3 DNA is TGCGCCAGCAGCTTGGCCTTAGCGGGATCCTATCCTATCGAGCAGTACTTC.